This is a list of T cell receptor beta chains from one sample in a study of T cells in pancreatic ductal adenocarcinoma. TCRdb's table, derived via immunoSEQ multiplex PCR, lists solely in-frame clones and lacks some. The repertoire holds around 9,000 clones, with about 64% as singletons. The sample taken for sequencing was pancreatic tumor tissue. The receptor set was obtained from a human donor with pancreatic ductal adenocarcinoma. CDR3s include the opening cysteine and the closing phenylalanine or tryptophan. The D gene is left open where the match is weak. The size entry is marked missing in some rows and otherwise reads once, few, many or a size class.

clone_size: .; j_call: TRBJ2-5; v_call: TRBV9; d_call: .; cdr3_nt: TGTGCCAGCAGCGTAGAAGAGACCCAGTACTTC; cdr3_aa: CASSVEETQYF
clone_size: .; j_call: TRBJ2-1; v_call: TRBV5-4; d_call: .; cdr3_nt: TGTGCCAGCAGCTCCATTTCGTCAAGGGGATCGGGCGAGCAGTTCTTC; cdr3_aa: CASSSISSRGSGEQFF
clone_size: .; j_call: TRBJ1-2; v_call: TRBV13; d_call: .; cdr3_nt: TGTGCCAGCAGCTTAGGGGGGCCCACTAACTATGGCTACACCTTC; cdr3_aa: CASSLGGPTNYGYTF
clone_size: .; j_call: TRBJ2-2; v_call: TRBV19; d_call: .; cdr3_nt: TGTGCCAGTAAGGAGAACACCGGGGAGCTGTTTTTT; cdr3_aa: CASKENTGELFF
clone_size: .; j_call: TRBJ1-3; v_call: TRBV7-3; d_call: .; cdr3_nt: TGTGCCAGCAGCTTAGAACCCGGGCGGGGAAACACCATATATTTT; cdr3_aa: CASSLEPGRGNTIYF
clone_size: .; j_call: TRBJ2-7; v_call: TRBV7-8; d_call: .; cdr3_nt: TGTGCCAGCAGGACAGGTTACGAGCAGTACTTC; cdr3_aa: CASRTGYEQYF
clone_size: .; j_call: TRBJ1-1; v_call: TRBV6-5; d_call: .; cdr3_nt: TGTGCCAGCAGTGTAACCGGGGGTTTGGACACTGAAGCTTTCTTT; cdr3_aa: CASSVTGGLDTEAFF
clone_size: .; j_call: TRBJ2-7; v_call: TRBV2; d_call: .; cdr3_nt: TGTGCCAGCAGCCTAGGCTACGAGCAGTACTTC; cdr3_aa: CASSLGYEQYF
clone_size: .; j_call: TRBJ2-2; v_call: TRBV5-6; d_call: TRBD2; cdr3_nt: TGTGCCAGCAGCTGGCCAGCGGGGGGGGAGCTGTTTTTT; cdr3_aa: CASSWPAGGELFF
clone_size: .; j_call: TRBJ2-2; v_call: TRBV19; d_call: .; cdr3_nt: TGTGCCAGTCGAGTAGGGGCCGGGGAGCTGTTTTTT; cdr3_aa: CASRVGAGELFF
clone_size: .; j_call: TRBJ2-3; v_call: TRBV11-2; d_call: TRBD2; cdr3_nt: TGTGCCAGCAGCCTCACAGTCATAGCGGGGGGGGGATCATATTTT; cdr3_aa: CASSLTVIAGGGSYF
clone_size: once; j_call: TRBJ1-5; v_call: TRBV27; d_call: .; cdr3_nt: TGTGCCAGCAGTTTTTCTTCGGGGGGCGGTCAGCCCCAGCATTTT; cdr3_aa: CASSFSSGGGQPQHF
clone_size: .; j_call: TRBJ2-3; v_call: TRBV5-1; d_call: TRBD2; cdr3_nt: TGCGCCAGCAGCTTGGGTCTTAGCGGGGGGAGGACAGATACGCAGTATTTT; cdr3_aa: CASSLGLSGGRTDTQYF
clone_size: .; j_call: TRBJ2-5; v_call: TRBV7-8; d_call: TRBD2; cdr3_nt: TGTGCCAGCAGCTTGACCTATGGATGGAGGGAGGGGCTGGAGACCCAGTACTTC; cdr3_aa: CASSLTYGWREGLETQYF
clone_size: .; j_call: TRBJ1-2; v_call: TRBV7-9; d_call: .; cdr3_nt: TGTGCCAGCAGCCGCGCCGGGACTTTCTATGGCTACACCTTC; cdr3_aa: CASSRAGTFYGYTF
clone_size: .; j_call: TRBJ2-2; v_call: TRBV14; d_call: .; cdr3_nt: TGTGCCAGCAGCCTCAGTCGAAGGGCCGGGGAGCTGTTTTTT; cdr3_aa: CASSLSRRAGELFF
clone_size: .; j_call: TRBJ1-1; v_call: TRBV18; d_call: .; cdr3_nt: TGTGCCAGCTCCAATCGGGAATTCACTGAAGCTTTCTTT; cdr3_aa: CASSNREFTEAFF
clone_size: .; j_call: TRBJ1-1; v_call: TRBV27; d_call: TRBD1; cdr3_nt: TGTGCCAGCAACCGACAGGGTCCGAACACTGAAGCTTTCTTT; cdr3_aa: CASNRQGPNTEAFF
clone_size: .; j_call: TRBJ1-2; v_call: TRBV6-1; d_call: .; cdr3_nt: TGTGCCAGCAGTGAAGTAAGGGATGGCTACACCTTC; cdr3_aa: CASSEVRDGYTF
clone_size: .; j_call: TRBJ1-5; v_call: TRBV6-1; d_call: TRBD1; cdr3_nt: TGTGCCAGCAGGACAGGGTTCAATCAGCCCCAGCATTTT; cdr3_aa: CASRTGFNQPQHF
clone_size: few; j_call: TRBJ2-1; v_call: TRBV13; d_call: .; cdr3_nt: TGTGCCAGCAGCTCCCCAGAAGGAGGCACCTACAATGAGCAGTTCTTC; cdr3_aa: CASSSPEGGTYNEQFF
clone_size: .; j_call: TRBJ2-2; v_call: TRBV27; d_call: TRBD2; cdr3_nt: TGTGCCAGCAGTTTAGAAACTAGCGGGAGAGGGACCGGGGAGCTGTTTTTT; cdr3_aa: CASSLETSGRGTGELFF
clone_size: few; j_call: TRBJ1-1; v_call: TRBV6-6; d_call: .; cdr3_nt: TGTGCCAGCAGTACACACCGGGGAAAGAACACTGAAGCTTTCTTT; cdr3_aa: CASSTHRGKNTEAFF